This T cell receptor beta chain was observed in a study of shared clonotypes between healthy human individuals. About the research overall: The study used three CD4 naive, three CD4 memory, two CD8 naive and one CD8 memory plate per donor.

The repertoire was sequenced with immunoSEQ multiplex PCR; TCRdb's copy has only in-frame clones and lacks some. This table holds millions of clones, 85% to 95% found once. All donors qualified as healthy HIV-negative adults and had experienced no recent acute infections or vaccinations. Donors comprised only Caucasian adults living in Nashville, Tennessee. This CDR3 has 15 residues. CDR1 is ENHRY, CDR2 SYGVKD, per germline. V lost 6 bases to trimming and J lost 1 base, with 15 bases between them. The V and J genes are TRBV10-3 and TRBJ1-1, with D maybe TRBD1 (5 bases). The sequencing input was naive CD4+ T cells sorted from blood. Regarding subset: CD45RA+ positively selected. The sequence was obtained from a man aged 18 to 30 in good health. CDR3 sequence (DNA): TGTGCCATCAGAAATGTAGGCCAGGGGAACACTGAAGCTTTCTTT. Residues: CAIRNVGQGNTEAFF.